Shown below are 8 T cell receptor beta chains from a single sample sequenced in a study of blood T cell repertoires in COVID-19. Method: immunoSEQ multiplex PCR; TCRdb's copy keeps in-frame clones and lacks some. The sample lists some 170,000 clones, more than 75% occurring once. Sequencing was performed on peripheral blood. The receptors derive from a woman aged 50 to 60 with active or convalescent COVID-19.

The chain has TRBV27 and TRBJ1-2, with D possibly TRBD1 on 6 matching bases. Trimming pared 3 bases from V and 8 bases from J, leaving 31 bases between. This CDR3 spans 19 amino acids. Looked up from germline, CDR1 is MNHEY and CDR2 is SMNVEV (reference sequence). The CDR3 DNA reads TGTGCCAGCAGTTTCAGTGGGCAGGGGATGCCCGTCGGTCGGAAAGGCTACACCTTC. Amino acids: CASSFSGQGMPVGRKGYTF.

About this clone itself: At one end, the junction sequence differs from germline, possibly due to a read error. The chain combines TRBV5-1 with TRBJ1-1; D ambiguous. The CDR3 has 15 amino acids. CDR1 and CDR2 (germline): SGHRS, YFSETQ. Here the CDR3 reads CASSLVPSHDTEAFF. The CDR3 nucleotides read TGCGCCAGCAGCTTGGTGCCCTCCCACGACACCGAAGCTTTCTTT.

The table lists this clone with a few counts. J is TRBJ2-1 and V is TRBV5-1; TRBD2 might be the D (5 bases). The V and J ends lost 6 bases and 5 bases respectively, with 21 bases between them. The CDR3 extends over 16 amino acids. CDR1 and CDR2 from the germline V gene are SGHRS and YFSETQ. CDR3 nucleotide sequence: TGCGCCAGCATCCACCGAGGAGAAAGCGGTCACAATGAGCAGTTCTTC. It translates to CASIHRGESGHNEQFF.

This chain connects TRBV28 to TRBJ2-7, with 7 bases aligning to TRBD1. Germline V gives CDR1 MDHEN, CDR2 SYDVKM. The length of the CDR3 is 14 residues. Trimming at V came to 5 bases and at J to 2 bases, leaving 6 bases not matched to a gene. CDR3 nucleotide sequence: TGTGCCAGCAGTCCTCCGGGACAGACCTACGAGCAGTACTTC. Its protein product is CASSPPGQTYEQYF.

The rearrangement uses TRBV19 and TRBJ2-7, with 7 bases identical to TRBD1. Germline assignment: CDR1 LNHDA and CDR2 SQIVND (reference sequence). The length of the CDR3 is 16 residues. Losses at the gene ends were 3 bases for V and 0 bases for J; bases not matched to a gene: 8. The CDR3 reads CASSITGTDSSYEQYF. In nucleotides, the CDR3 is TGTGCCAGTAGTATTACGGGGACAGATAGCTCCTACGAGCAGTACTTC.

The rearrangement uses TRBV7-9 and TRBJ1-1, with a possible D match to TRBD1 (6 bases). This CDR3 is built from 14 residues. Trimming took 5 bases from V and 11 from J, leaving 21 bases between them. Germline V CDR1 and CDR2: SEHNR, FQNEAQ (reference sequence). CDR3 in DNA: TGTGCCAGCAGCAAACAGGGAGGGGGGTCGGCTGCTTTCTTT. As protein: CASSKQGGGSAAFF. Full variable domain (missing parts from reference TRBV7-9 and TRBJ1-1): DTGVSQNPRHKITKRGQNVTFRCDPISEHNRLYWYRQTLGQGPEFLTYFQNEAQLEKSRLLSDRFSAERPKGSFSTLEIQRTEQGDSAMYLCASSKQGGGSAAFFGQGTRLTVV.

The rearrangement links TRBV7-9 to TRBJ2-7, with TRBD1 matching 8 bases. V lost 5 bases to trimming and J lost 0 bases; unmatched junction nucleotides: 12. The CDR3 contains 17 residues. The germline V gene has CDR1 SEHNR and CDR2 FQNEAQ (reference sequence). CDR3 nucleotide sequence: TGTGCCAGCAGCGCTTACCGAGCAGGGGGCTCCTCCTACGAGCAGTACTTC. As protein: CASSAYRAGGSSYEQYF.

The J gene is TRBJ2-1, the V gene TRBV21-1; the listed D gene, TRBD2, was not tested against the DNA. TRBV21-1 is noted as a pseudogene. The CDR3 is 16 amino acids. The CDR3 loop reads CASSNLAGGAYNEQFF. Written as DNA, the CDR3 is TGTGCCAGCAGCAATCTAGCGGGGGGCGCCTACAATGAGCAGTTCTTC.